This T cell receptor beta chain appears in the sequencing data of a study of cytomegalovirus exposure and HLA in healthy donors (TCRdb year 2017). Notes on the research overall: In an earlier analysis of some 610 of the donors, under 300 Gb of sequence data and 117 million unique TCR beta sequences from about 190 million T cells were reported. An earlier analysis of 450 to 750 of the donors used high-throughput TCR beta sequencing to judge whether each TCR beta V gene segment behaved as functional or pseudogenic. Roughly five DR-DQ haplotypes were handled as single units for association and clustering, since linkage in the cohort was strong. In a later analysis, previously published TCR beta repertoires from some 640 donors were re-analyzed and high-resolution HLA genotyping was added so that TCR occurrence patterns could be studied. Among 300 to 500 genotyped donors of the cohort, an average of approximately 200,000 unique TCR beta nucleotide sequences was sequenced per donor, of which about 19% were non-productive. A separate validation cohort of 100 to 150 different subjects was used in addition to the 666-subject first cohort. A later genetic analysis took genome-wide SNP genotypes for about 60% of the roughly 670 donors and used that subset as a discovery cohort. The genetic ancestry cluster associated with self-reported Caucasian donors included around four fifths of the approximately 400 genotyped donors. The later analysis used no new phenotypic data to find candidate immune exposures, relying instead on TCR beta sequences and their occurrence across donors. HLA typing covered class I and class II loci at four-digit resolution. To predict cytomegalovirus infection status, the study combined high-throughput TCR immunosequencing, statistical association of individual TCRs with disease status, and machine learning. All discovery cohort repertoires had been generated on a single sequencing platform. The number of typed donors differed by locus: roughly 629-630 for A, B, C, DRB1 and DQB1; approximately 530 for DQA1; 600 to 610 for DPA1; and roughly 450 for DPB1. Donor age, sex, ethnicity and CMV serostatus were compiled together with the repertoire data. About 300 gigabases of sequencing data and 80 million or so unique TCR sequences were included in an early release covering about 700 HLA-typed donors. The study aimed to test whether signatures of past pathogen exposure could be identified by cataloging public T cell receptors. Using immunosequencing, the study profiled T cell repertoires from 500 to 800 subjects and related those repertoires to cytomegalovirus serostatus.

The research as a whole found: In a later analysis, several top co-occurrence clusters were reported to appear linked to parvovirus B19, influenza, CMV and Epstein-Barr virus. Three of the identified cytomegalovirus-associated TCR beta chains were confirmed in vitro to be specific for cytomegalovirus antigens. In this cohort, only TCR beta chains were sequenced, and detectable features were limited by the absence of alpha or paired-chain data. A cluster of highly shared sequence variants was judged likely to be a technical artifact of the sequencing pipeline. An earlier analysis of around 540 of the donors showed that most TCR beta V segments appeared in productive rearrangements either about 87% or about 30% of the time, which broadly matched IMGT annotations. Specific HLA alleles were associated with 15,000 to 20,000 TCR beta sequences at a false discovery rate of 0.05 in a later analysis. Presence/absence analyses assumed roughly uniform sequencing depth across donors, an assumption that may not hold. Because HLA typing was missing for some donors at each locus, association tests included only the typed subset. While some public TCRs were present in many individuals, most TCR sequences turned up only very rarely across donors. The study gave a list of about 150 TCR beta chains associated with cytomegalovirus. The only immune exposure information available for the cohort was CMV serostatus. V-gene and J-gene trimming of TCR beta chains was associated with a missense DCLRE1C variant in a later genetic analysis, and the association was replicated in an independent cohort. When HLA alleles, especially DR and DQ, strongly co-occurred, attributing TCR associations to individual alleles was difficult. Most CMV-associated TCR beta chains appeared to be HLA-restricted in a later analysis, and the HLA associations seemed to be driven largely by CMV exposure. According to a later analysis, TCR association rates differed among HLA loci, with DRB1 alleles showing the most associated TCRs and HLA-C alleles showing the fewest. A further reported finding was that TCR beta sequences accurately predicted the HLA-A and HLA-B alleles for most subjects in the first cohort. Linkage disequilibrium might explain the correlated functional status among segregating V segments, but an unknown experimental factor could not be ruled out. Cytomegalovirus status was reported to be diagnosed by the classifier with high specificity and sensitivity in both the original and validation cohorts. The authors suggested that the approach could potentially be generalized to other disease states and immunological phenotypes. Seventeen rarely observed V segments, including chromosome 9 orphons, were excluded from the earlier analysis of 550 to 700 of the donors because counts were too low. The 87-base-pair reads could not distinguish some IMGT-functional V segments, including TRBV6-2 and TRBV6-3, so those segments were excluded. A later analysis found that HLA-associated TCR beta chains were more clonally expanded and had lower generation probabilities than equally common non-associated chains. Compared with the approximately 720-donor mean, donors in an Asian-associated ancestry cluster had fewer N-insertions in productive TCRs, according to a later genetic analysis.

Library preparation used the immunoSEQ multiplex PCR assay. For the multiplex PCR, a mixture combining 60 forward primers for TCR Vbeta segments and 13 reverse primers for TCR Jbeta segments was used. Amplification of the CDR3 region of rearranged TCR beta genes was performed with a multiplex PCR assay on genomic DNA. On the Illumina HiSeq System, the amplified TCR beta libraries were sequenced as 87-base-pair reads. The original pipeline was this. In a later analysis, tens of millions of unique TCR beta chains were counted across the approximately 620 repertoires, and approximately 11 million of these chains were shared by at least two donors. Raw reads were error-corrected and collapsed into unique sequences by a nearest-neighbor algorithm in which closely related sequences were merged to remove PCR and sequencing errors. To assign V, D and J gene segments, CDR3 sequences were aligned to IMGT reference sequences. For a sequence to be retained, a match of at least six nucleotides to both a V gene segment and a J gene segment was required. Rearrangements were classified as productive when the CDR3 lacked stop codons and remained in frame with V and J, and all other rearrangements were classified as non-productive. CDR3 was defined according to IMGT convention as the region running from the second conserved V-encoded cysteine to the conserved J-encoded phenylalanine. The earlier analysis of a few hundred of the donors excluded any sequence lacking an unambiguous match to a single V gene segment. In an earlier analysis of approximately 590 of the donors, V segments were called functional above 56.7% productive rearrangements and were called segregating when the between-donor standard deviation exceeded 5%. A statistical classification framework was developed to diagnose cytomegalovirus status using the catalog of TCR beta chain sequences. A later analysis assigned V and J genes by comparing TCR nucleotide sequences with IMGT/GENE-DB human TR gene sequences. In a later analysis, CDR3 sequences and most-parsimonious VDJ recombination scenarios were assigned using the TCRdist pipeline. A later analysis defined each TCR beta chain by its CDR3 amino acid sequence plus V-gene family, and excluded reads lacking a unique V-gene family. To address suspected cross-contamination and a sequencing artifact, a later analysis removed several hundred highly shared, low-generation-probability nucleotide sequences. In a later analysis, a clonal expansion index for each public chain was calculated from normalized within-repertoire ranks of inferred template counts. Generation probabilities in a later analysis came from a VDJ recombination model fitted to out-of-frame rearrangements, and those results were checked against IGoR. In a later analysis, TCR-TCR, TCR-HLA and TCR-CMV co-occurrence was scored with hypergeometric tests, and a repertoire-size bias correction was applied to TCR pairs. To estimate false discovery rates, a later analysis permuted the HLA or CMV assignments 20 times. In a later analysis, co-occurring TCRs were grouped with DBSCAN, and TCRdist sequence similarity was added when clustering was performed within HLA-allele-positive subsets. For co-occurrence clustering, repertoires with fewer than 30,000 or more than 120,000 public chains were excluded, along with about five repertoires with anomalous nucleotide sharing. TCRdb limited this immuneACCESS table to in-frame rearrangements with V and J called. A share of clones is missing; checked studies link under half to unresolved V genes, and the rest is unexplained. That table furnishes V, J and clone size, whereas the DNA furnished D and trimming. The sample profile shows fewer than 150,000 clones; approximately 80% of them were found once. Over 2% of the sample is held by the ten biggest clonotypes.

The cohort was made up of 650 to 700 healthy bone marrow donors. Cohort members were all nominally healthy when sampled, although unrecorded immune exposures were likely present. The donor was CMV seronegative and belonged to the group of roughly 330 seronegative cohort members. Every donor gave a peripheral blood sample, and the peripheral blood mononuclear cells from that sample were used for TCR beta sequencing. The Qiagen DNeasy Blood Extraction Kit was used to extract genomic DNA from the blood cell samples. The cysteine opens and the phenylalanine closes a CDR3 of 16 amino acids. Left in the record is the CDR3 DNA by itself, 48 bases read in frame from the first base. CDR1 and CDR2, looked up from the germline V gene (reference sequence), are LNHDA and SQIVND. V lost 7 bases and J lost 4 bases, and the count of bases not matched to a germline gene is 12. Remarks on this clone: Its recognized antigen is unknown. The sample holds no much larger clone one base away, and base qualities are not on file.

Material: PBMCs. This sequence originates from a man aged 25-45 years in good health and CMV-seronegative. The chain joins TRBV19 to TRBJ2-3; 9 nucleotides in the junction match TRBD2. CDR3 protein: CASTAGGEGLADTQYF. At the DNA level, the sequence is TGTGCCAGTACCGCGGGGGGGGAGGGCCTTGCAGATACGCAGTATTTT.